This T cell receptor beta chain was observed in a study of blood T cell repertoires in COVID-19. CDR1 KGHSH and CDR2 LQKENI come from the germline V gene. With 6 bases clipped from V and 5 bases from J, the junction kept 14 bases outside the gene matches. This CDR3 contains 17 residues. Sequencing used immunoSEQ multiplex PCR; TCRdb keeps in-frame clones, though not all of them. The repertoire consists of roughly 140,000 clones, with around 85% occurring once and the leading ten covering more than 5%. The sequencing input was PBMCs or T cells enriched from blood (not recorded which). The clonotype comes from a woman aged 40-49 years who had recovered from COVID-19. V and J are TRBV18 and TRBJ2-5, with TRBD1 identical over 11 bases. CDR3 loop: CASSLGQGASSGETQYF. DNA of the CDR3: TGTGCCAGCTCTCTAGGACAGGGGGCTTCATCCGGGGAGACCCAGTACTTC.